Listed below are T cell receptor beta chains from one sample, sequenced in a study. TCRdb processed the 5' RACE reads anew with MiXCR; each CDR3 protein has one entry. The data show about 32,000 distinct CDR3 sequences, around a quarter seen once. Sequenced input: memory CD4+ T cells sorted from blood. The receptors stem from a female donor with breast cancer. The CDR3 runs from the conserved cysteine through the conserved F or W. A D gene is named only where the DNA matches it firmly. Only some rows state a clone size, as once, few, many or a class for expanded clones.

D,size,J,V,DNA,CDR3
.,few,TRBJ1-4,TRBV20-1,TGCAGTGCTACTACGGGTCTTGCAACTAATGAAAAACTGTTTTTT,CSATTGLATNEKLFF
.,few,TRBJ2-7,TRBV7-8,TGTGCCAGCAGCTTAGGTCGCAGGGACGAGCAGTACTTC,CASSLGRRDEQYF
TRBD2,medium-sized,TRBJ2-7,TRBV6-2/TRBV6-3,TGTGCCAGCAGTTACGGGAAGCGGGAGGGGTACGAGCAGTACTTC,CASSYGKREGYEQYF
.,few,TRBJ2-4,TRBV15,TGTGCCACCAGCAGAGCCCAGGGGTTTGGGGACATTCAGTACTTC,CATSRAQGFGDIQYF
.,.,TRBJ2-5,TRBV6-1,TGTGCCAGCAGACTGGCGGCTAGCGTCACGGAGACCCAGTACTTC,CASRLAASVTETQYF
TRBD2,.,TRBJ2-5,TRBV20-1,TGCAGTGCTAGAGCAGTGGGCGGGGGGCAAGAGACCCAGTACTTC,CSARAVGGGQETQYF
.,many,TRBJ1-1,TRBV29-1,TGCAGCGCCCAAGTGTTGGGGGGAGTGAACACTGAAGCTTTCTTT,CSAQVLGGVNTEAFF
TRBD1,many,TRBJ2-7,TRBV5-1,TGCGCCAGCAGCTTACGGACAGGGACCTACGAGCAGTACTTC,CASSLRTGTYEQYF
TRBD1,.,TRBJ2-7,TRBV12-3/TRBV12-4,TGTGCCAGCAGTTTGGGGACAGGGCACGAGCAGTACTTC,CASSLGTGHEQYF
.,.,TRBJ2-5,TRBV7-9,TGTGCCAGCAGCTTAGACGCCATCCAAGAGACCCAGTACTTC,CASSLDAIQETQYF
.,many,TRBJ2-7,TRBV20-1,TGCAGTGCTAGGATAAGCTCCTACGAGCAGTACTTC,CSARISSYEQYF
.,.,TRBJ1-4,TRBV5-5,TGTGCCAGCAGCCTCAACAGGGAAGAACTGTTTTTT,CASSLNREELFF
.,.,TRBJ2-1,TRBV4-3,TGCGCCAGCAGCCAAGATTCTAGAGGTAACTACAATGAGCAGTTCTTC,CASSQDSRGNYNEQFF
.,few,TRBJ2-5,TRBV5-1,TGCGCCAGCAGCTTGGTTCCAGGGGTAGAAGAGACCCAGTACTTC,CASSLVPGVEETQYF
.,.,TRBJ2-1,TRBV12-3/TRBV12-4,TGTGCCAGCAGTTTCGCGGGATGGGGGTACAATGAGCAGTTCTTC,CASSFAGWGYNEQFF
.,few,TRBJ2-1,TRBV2,TGTGCCAGCAGTGAAGAAAGCTCCTACAATGAGCAGTTCTTC,CASSEESSYNEQFF
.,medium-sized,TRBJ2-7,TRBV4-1,TGCGCCAGCAGCCAGATAGGGGACGGACTCTACGAGCAGTACTTC,CASSQIGDGLYEQYF
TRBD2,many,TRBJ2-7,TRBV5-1,TGCGCCAGCAGCTTGGGGACTAGCGGGAGCCACGAGCAGTACTTC,CASSLGTSGSHEQYF
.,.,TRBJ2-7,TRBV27,TGTGCCAGCAGTTTATCGACTGGGGACGGATCCTACGAGCAGTACTTC,CASSLSTGDGSYEQYF
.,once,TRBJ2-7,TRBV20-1,TGCAGTACTAGAGATCAGGGGAGGGTGGGATACGAGCAGTACTTC,CSTRDQGRVGYEQYF
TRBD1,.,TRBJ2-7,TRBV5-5,TGTGCCAGCAGCTTGGATCTTTCCAGGGGGCCCTCCTACGAGCAGTACTTC,CASSLDLSRGPSYEQYF
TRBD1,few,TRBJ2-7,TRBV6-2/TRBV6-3,TGTGCCAGCGAGAGGCAGGGGGCGTACGAGCAGTACTTC,CASERQGAYEQYF
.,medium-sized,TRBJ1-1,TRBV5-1,TGCGCCAGCAGCTTGGTCCCCCAGTCGCCTGAAGCTTTCTTT,CASSLVPQSPEAFF